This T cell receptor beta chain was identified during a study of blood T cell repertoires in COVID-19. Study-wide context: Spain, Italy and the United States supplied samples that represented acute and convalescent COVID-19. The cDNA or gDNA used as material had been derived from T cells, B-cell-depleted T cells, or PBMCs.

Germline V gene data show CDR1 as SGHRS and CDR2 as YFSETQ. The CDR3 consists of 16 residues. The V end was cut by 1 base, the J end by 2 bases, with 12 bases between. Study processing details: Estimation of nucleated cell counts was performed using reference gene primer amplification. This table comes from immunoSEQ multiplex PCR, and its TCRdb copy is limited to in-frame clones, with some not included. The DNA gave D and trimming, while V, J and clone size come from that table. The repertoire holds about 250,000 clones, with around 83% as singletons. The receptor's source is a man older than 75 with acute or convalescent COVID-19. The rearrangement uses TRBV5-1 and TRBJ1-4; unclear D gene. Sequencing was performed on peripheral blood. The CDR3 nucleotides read TGCGCCAGCAGCTTGAGCGGGAGCGGGACTAATGAAAAACTGTTTTTT. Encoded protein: CASSLSGSGTNEKLFF. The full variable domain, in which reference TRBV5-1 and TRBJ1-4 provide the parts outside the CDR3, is KAGVTQTPRYLIKTRGQQVTLSCSPISGHRSVSWYQQTPGQGLQFLFEYFSETQRNKGNFPGRFSGRQFSNSRSEMNVSTLELGDSALYLCASSLSGSGTNEKLFFGSGTQLSVL.